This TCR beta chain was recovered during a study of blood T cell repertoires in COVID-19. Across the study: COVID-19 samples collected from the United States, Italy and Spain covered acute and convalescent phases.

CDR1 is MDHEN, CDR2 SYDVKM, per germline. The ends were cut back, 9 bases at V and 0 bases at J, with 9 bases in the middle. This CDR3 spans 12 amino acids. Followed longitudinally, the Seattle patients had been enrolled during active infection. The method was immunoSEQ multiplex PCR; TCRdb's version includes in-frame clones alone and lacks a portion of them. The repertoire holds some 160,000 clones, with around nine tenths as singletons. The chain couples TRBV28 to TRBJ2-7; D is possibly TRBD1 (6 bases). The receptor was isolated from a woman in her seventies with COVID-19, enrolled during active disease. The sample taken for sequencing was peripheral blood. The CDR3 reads CARGTTSYEQYF. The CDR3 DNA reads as TGTGCCAGAGGGACAACCTCCTACGAGCAGTACTTC.